One sample yielded the 14 T cell receptor beta chains listed below, sequenced in a study of CD8 T cells in ankylosing spondylitis. General study results and limits: Several highly homologous variants formed a TCR beta motif that appeared characteristic of ankylosing spondylitis blood.

These receptors have no identified antigens. TCRdb ran MiXCR on the 5' RACE reads and lists one entry per CDR3 protein. The table lists more than 650,000 distinct CDR3 sequences, about an eighth of them singletons, with roughly 0.51% in the top ten. Sequenced input: blood, either unsorted or a sorted T cell fraction (not recorded which). These receptors originate from a male donor with ankylosing spondylitis.

The gene calls are TRBV11-2 and TRBJ2-7, with D unresolved. Trimming stripped 4 bases from V and 1 base from J, with 11 bases between. The CDR3 is 14 residues long. Germline values: CDR1 SGHAT, CDR2 FQNNGV. Written as DNA, the CDR3 is TGTGCCAGCAGCTCCTCCGCCACTTCCTACGAGCAGTACTTC. Protein sequence: CASSSSATSYEQYF.

This chain joins TRBV20-1 and TRBJ1-1, with 9 bases aligning to TRBD1. V lost 1 base and J lost 1; bases outside the gene matches: 13. This CDR3 spans 18 amino acids. Germline lookup yields CDR1 DFQATT and CDR2 SNEGSKA (reference sequence). CDR3 nucleotides: TGCAGTGCTAGAGCAACACTACAGGGGGCATCAGGGAACACTGAAGCTTTCTTT. This encodes CSARATLQGASGNTEAFF.

This clonotype was counted a few times. One end of the junction varies from germline; a read error may be responsible. This sequence joins TRBV7-7 and TRBJ2-5; 8 nucleotides agree with TRBD1. Looked up from germline, CDR1 is SSHAT and CDR2 is FNYEAQ (reference sequence). The CDR3 contains 17 residues. CDR3 loop: CASSSDRGMDFEETQYF. The CDR3 DNA sequence: TGTGCTAGCAGCTCCGACAGGGGAATGGACTTTGAAGAGACCCAGTACTTC.

This clonotype has just a few counts. The chain has TRBV5-1 and TRBJ2-7, with D perhaps TRBD1 (6 bases). The V end lost 0 bases, the J end lost 3 bases, and 10 bases lay between the germline ends. Per the germline V gene, CDR1 is SGHRS and CDR2 is YFSETQ. The CDR3 spans 14 residues. The CDR3: CASSLDREHYEQYF. As DNA, the CDR3 is TGCGCCAGCAGCTTGGACAGGGAGCACTACGAGCAGTACTTC.

The V call is TRBV13, the J call TRBJ2-3; D gene ambiguous. Trimming shortened V by 3 bases and J by 2 bases, and 12 bases separated the two germline ends. CDR3 length equals 15 residues. Per germline, CDR1 PRHDT and CDR2 FYEKMQ (reference sequence). CDR3 in DNA: TGTGCCAGCAGCTTCAACTCCAGGTACACAGATACGCAGTATTTT. Translating gives CASSFNSRYTDTQYF.

V usage is TRBV20-1 and J usage is TRBJ2-2, with 8 bases matching TRBD1. Trimming at V came to 4 bases and at J to 5 bases, leaving 6 bases not matched to a gene. Per germline, CDR1 DFQATT and CDR2 SNEGSKA (reference sequence). The CDR3 extends over 14 amino acids. In nucleotides, the CDR3 is TGCAGTGCTAACCCAGACAGGGGTACCGGGGAGCTGTTTTTT. Protein product: CSANPDRGTGELFF.

This sequence joins TRBV12-3 or TRBV12-4 and TRBJ2-7, with TRBD1 identical over 10 bases. Trimming at V came to 5 bases and at J to 1 base, leaving 8 bases not matched to a gene. This CDR3 contains 16 residues. The CDR3 region has the DNA TGTGCCAGCAGTCGAAGGGGACAGGGGCCGTCCTACGAGCAGTACTTC. Protein product: CASSRRGQGPSYEQYF.

The CDR3 nucleotides are TGTGCCAGCAGTCCGCAACATACTCAAGATACGCAGTATTTT. This gives the protein CASSPQHTQDTQYF. The chain uses TRBV27 and TRBJ2-3; D unresolved. The V end lost 5 bases, the J end lost 5 bases, and 14 bases lay between the germline ends. This CDR3 is built from 14 residues. Looked up from germline, CDR1 is MNHEY and CDR2 is SMNVEV (reference sequence).

This clonotype was seen many times. V gene TRBV6-5 combines with J gene TRBJ1-6, with D perhaps TRBD1 (6 bases). V lost 2 bases and J 9 bases, leaving 11 bases between the germline ends. The CDR3 length is 14 residues. CDR1 MNHEY and CDR2 SVGAGI come from the germline V gene. CDR3: CASSYGQGTSPLHF. CDR3 nucleotides: TGTGCCAGCAGTTACGGGCAGGGGACTTCACCCCTCCACTTT.

The rearrangement uses TRBV20-1 and TRBJ2-5; 10 bases are a match to TRBD1. CDR1 DFQATT and CDR2 SNEGSKA come from the germline V gene (reference sequence). The trim removed 1 base at V and 5 bases at J, leaving 4 bases unmatched. The CDR3 length is 14 residues. The CDR3: CSARVLGQGETQYF. CDR3 nucleotide sequence: TGCAGTGCTAGAGTGTTGGGACAGGGGGAGACCCAGTACTTC.

This clonotype was detected many times. V and J are TRBV5-6 and TRBJ1-1; D is unclear. The V end was cut by 0 bases, the J end by 1 base, with 4 bases between. The CDR3 length is 13 residues. From germline, CDR1 is SGHDT and CDR2 YYEEEE. The CDR3 loop is CASSLVANTEAFF. The CDR3 region has the DNA TGTGCCAGCAGCTTGGTCGCGAACACTGAAGCTTTCTTT.

V gene TRBV6-1 combines with J gene TRBJ2-1; TRBD2 matches at 7 bases. CDR3 length equals 16 residues. Germline values: CDR1 MNHNS, CDR2 SASEGT. The V and J ends lost 6 bases and 0 bases, in that order; junction bases with no gene match: 8. The CDR3 coding sequence is TGTGCCAGCAGGGGGGGAGCGGGGCCCTCCTACAATGAGCAGTTCTTC. Protein product: CASRGGAGPSYNEQFF.

The V gene is TRBV12-2, the J gene TRBJ2-3; the table's D call of TRBD2 was not tested on the DNA. TRBV12-2 is marked as a pseudogene. The CDR3 totals 13 residues. For the CDR3, the DNA is TGTGCAAGTCGCTTAGAGAGGCTAGCGGGGAGGTATTTT. Protein: CASRLERLAGRYF.

This clonotype was counted a few times. The chain employs TRBV9 and TRBJ1-5; 8 positions match TRBD1. There are 14 residues in the CDR3. The junction had 6 bases not matched to a gene; V was cut back by 3 bases and J by 7 bases. Germline V gene sequence: CDR1 SGDLS, CDR2 YYNGEE. Here the CDR3 reads CASSETGDGQPQHF. The DNA of the CDR3 is TGTGCCAGCAGCGAGACAGGGGACGGGCAGCCCCAGCATTTT.